This TCR beta chain came from a study of cytomegalovirus exposure and HLA in healthy donors (dated by TCRdb to about 2017). In terms of the full investigation: An earlier analysis of some 600 of the donors reported 276 Gb of sequence data and 90 million to 120 million unique TCR beta sequences obtained from roughly 180 million T cells. An early release that covered about 600 HLA-typed donors contained approximately 300 gigabases of sequencing data and approximately 85 million unique TCR sequences. Of the roughly 400 genotyped donors, approximately 80% were placed in the genetic ancestry cluster associated with self-reported Caucasian donors. The aim of the study was to test whether cataloging public T cell receptors could identify signatures of past pathogen exposure. The study used immunosequencing to profile the T cell repertoires of several hundred subjects and linked those repertoires to cytomegalovirus serostatus. In addition to the first cohort of 666 subjects, a separate validation cohort of 120 different subjects was used. To predict cytomegalovirus infection status, the study combined high-throughput TCR immunosequencing, statistical association of individual TCRs with disease status, and machine learning. A later analysis re-examined previously published TCR beta repertoires from more than 550 donors and added high-resolution HLA genotyping to investigate patterns of TCR occurrence. Rather than using new phenotypic data, the later analysis identified candidate immune exposures from TCR beta sequences and from how often those sequences occurred across donors. An earlier analysis of fewer than 700 of the donors applied high-throughput TCR beta sequencing to assess whether each TCR beta V gene segment acted as functional or pseudogenic. Donor age, sex, ethnicity and CMV serostatus were compiled together with the repertoire data. In a later genetic analysis, genome-wide SNP genotypes for about three fifths of the roughly 670 donors were used, and that subset was treated as a discovery cohort. Every repertoire in the discovery cohort had been generated on one and the same sequencing platform. Both class I and class II loci were covered by HLA typing, at four-digit resolution. The number of typed donors differed by locus: roughly 629-630 for A, B, C, DRB1 and DQB1; 522 for DQA1; over 600 for DPA1; and roughly 490 for DPB1. Roughly 5 DR-DQ haplotypes were treated as single units for association and clustering because of strong linkage in the cohort. Across approximately 400 genotyped donors of the cohort, an average of about 200,000 unique TCR beta nucleotide sequences per donor were sequenced, and 15% to 20% of those sequences were non-productive. The investigation overall reported the following: In a later genetic analysis, fewer N-insertions in productive TCRs were reported among donors in an Asian-associated ancestry cluster than the approximately 670-donor mean. A later analysis found that HLA-associated TCR beta chains were more clonally expanded and had lower generation probabilities than equally common non-associated chains. A later analysis associated 16,951 TCR beta sequences with specific HLA alleles at a false discovery rate of 0.05. Sequencing depth was assumed to be roughly uniform across donors in the presence/absence analyses, though that assumption may not hold. A few of the identified cytomegalovirus-associated TCR beta chains were confirmed in vitro to be specific for cytomegalovirus antigens. Immune exposure information for the cohort was limited to CMV serostatus. This cohort had only TCR beta chains sequenced, and the lack of alpha or paired-chain data limited which features could be detected. According to a later analysis, most CMV-associated TCR beta chains appeared to be HLA-restricted, and the HLA associations seemed to be driven largely by CMV exposure. Because some donors lacked HLA typing at each locus, the association tests relied only on the typed subset. In a later analysis, the rate of TCR association differed among HLA loci, with DRB1 alleles having the most associated TCRs and HLA-C alleles having the fewest. In both the original and validation cohorts, the classifier was reported to diagnose cytomegalovirus status with high specificity and sensitivity. Correlated functional status among segregating V segments might reflect linkage disequilibrium, but an unknown experimental factor could not be ruled out. A cluster of highly shared sequence variants was judged likely to represent a technical artifact of the sequencing pipeline. Assigning TCR associations to individual alleles was difficult when HLA alleles, especially DR and DQ, strongly co-occurred. The earlier analysis of fewer than 750 of the donors excluded around 17 rarely observed V segments, including chromosome 9 orphons, because counts were too low. According to a later analysis, parvovirus B19, influenza, CMV and Epstein-Barr virus appeared linked to several top co-occurrence clusters. The 87-base-pair reads could not distinguish some IMGT-functional V segments, including TRBV6-2 and TRBV6-3, so those segments were excluded. V-gene and J-gene trimming of TCR beta chains was associated with a missense DCLRE1C variant in a later genetic analysis, and the association was replicated in an independent cohort. In the study, approximately 160 TCR beta chains were listed as associated with cytomegalovirus. A further reported finding was that TCR beta sequences accurately predicted the HLA-A and HLA-B alleles for most subjects in the first cohort. While some public TCRs were present in many individuals, most TCR sequences turned up only very rarely across donors. The authors suggested that the approach could potentially be extended to other disease states and immunological phenotypes. Broadly in line with IMGT annotations, most TCR beta V segments showed up in productive rearrangements about 87% or about 30% of the time in an earlier analysis of 587 of the donors.

Concerning this clone: Its antigen specificity is not known. Within one base of it there is no much larger clone, and no base qualities were kept.

Receptors were amplified or captured by the immunoSEQ multiplex PCR assay. For the multiplex PCR, a mixture combining 60 forward primers for TCR Vbeta segments and 13 reverse primers for TCR Jbeta segments was used. The CDR3 region of rearranged TCR beta genes was amplified from genomic DNA by a multiplex PCR assay. Amplified TCR beta libraries were sequenced as 87-base-pair reads on the Illumina HiSeq System. In the paper's pipeline: A later analysis tallied 75 million to 95 million unique TCR beta chains across the 700 or so repertoires, and about 10 million of those chains were shared by two or more donors. Raw reads were error-corrected and collapsed into unique sequences by a nearest-neighbor algorithm in which closely related sequences were merged to remove PCR and sequencing errors. To assign V, D and J gene segments, CDR3 sequences were aligned to IMGT reference sequences. For a sequence to be retained, at least a six-nucleotide match to both a V gene segment and a J gene segment was required. A rearrangement counted as productive if the CDR3 had no stop codons and remained in frame with V and J, and every other rearrangement counted as non-productive. Following IMGT convention, CDR3 was defined as the stretch from the second conserved V-encoded cysteine to the conserved J-encoded phenylalanine. The earlier analysis of some 600 of the donors excluded sequences that lacked an unambiguous match to a single V gene segment. An earlier analysis of 587 of the donors called V segments functional above 56.7% productive rearrangements and segregating when the between-donor standard deviation exceeded 5%. A statistical classification framework was built for diagnosing cytomegalovirus status from the catalog of TCR beta chain sequences. A later analysis assigned V and J genes by comparing TCR nucleotide sequences with IMGT/GENE-DB human TR gene sequences. In a later analysis, CDR3 sequences and most-parsimonious VDJ recombination scenarios were assigned using the TCRdist pipeline. In a later analysis, every TCR beta chain was defined by the combination of its CDR3 amino acid sequence and its V-gene family, and reads without a unique V-gene family were dropped. To address suspected cross-contamination and a sequencing artifact, a later analysis removed a few hundred highly shared, low-generation-probability nucleotide sequences. In a later analysis, a clonal expansion index for each public chain was calculated from normalized within-repertoire ranks of inferred template counts. A later analysis computed generation probabilities with a VDJ recombination model fitted to out-of-frame rearrangements, and checked the results against IGoR. In a later analysis, TCR-TCR, TCR-HLA and TCR-CMV co-occurrence was scored with hypergeometric tests, and a repertoire-size bias correction was applied to TCR pairs. False discovery rates were estimated in a later analysis by permuting HLA or CMV assignments 20 times. In a later analysis, co-occurring TCRs were grouped using DBSCAN, and TCRdist sequence similarity was added for clustering within HLA-allele-positive subsets. Repertoires with fewer than 30,000 or more than 120,000 public chains were left out of co-occurrence clustering, as were four to six repertoires with anomalous nucleotide sharing. This immuneACCESS table, as held by TCRdb, lists in-frame sequences with V and J called but not all clones. Of the missing ones, under half trace to an unresolved V gene in checked studies; the others have no known cause. The V and J calls and the clone size are those of that table, but D and trimming were determined from the DNA. The sample table contains 85,000 to 120,000 clones; only one count was recorded for about 75% of them. Of the sample, approximately 2.8% is held by the ten largest clones.

Measured from the cysteine to the phenylalanine, the CDR3 is 14 residues long. Of the read, only the CDR3 DNA is kept; its 42 bases are in frame from base 1. The germline V gene encodes CDR1 KGHSH and CDR2 LQKENI. The V end loses 4 bases and the J end loses 5 bases, and a stretch of 14 bases separates them. The cohort comprised 670 or so healthy bone marrow donors. At the time of sampling, all cohort members were nominally healthy, though unrecorded immune exposures were likely present. The donor was CMV seropositive and belonged to the group of 250 to 300 seropositive cohort members. A peripheral blood sample was collected from each donor, and TCR beta sequencing was performed on peripheral blood mononuclear cells. The Qiagen DNeasy Blood Extraction Kit was used to extract genomic DNA from the blood cell samples.

The chain is assembled from TRBV18 and TRBJ2-5; TRBD2 is a weak D gene call, 5 bases matching. Sequenced sample: PBMCs. The origin of this receptor is a male donor in good health and CMV-seropositive. In nucleotide form, the sequence is TGTGCCAGCTCACTTACGGCTAGCTCTGAGACCCAGTACTTC. Translated, it reads CASSLTASSETQYF.